This entry describes one T cell receptor beta chain. Antigen: not known. Healthy Caucasian donors formed the entire cohort. V lost 0 bases and J 2 bases, leaving 10 bases between the germline ends. Germline CDR1 SGDLS, CDR2 YYNGEE. CDR3 length equals 15 residues. The data originate from a study of identical twins. Notes on the study in general: There was an excess of low generation probability in the out-of-frame alpha sequences that twins shared. Zero-insertion findings could be partly confounded by invariant cells (MAIT and iNKT cells). The study reached conclusions through statistical analysis that was cross-sectional, not following the same donors.

TCRdb used MiXCR to reprocess the 5' RACE reads, holding one entry per CDR3 protein. This sample has 260,000 or so distinct CDR3 sequences, with 6% to 8% found just once. The data were also submitted as part of a second study, on yellow fever vaccine responses in identical twins.

Sequencing was performed on CD8+ T cells sorted from blood. The chain recombines TRBV9 with TRBJ2-3; possibly TRBD2 for D (6 bases). This receptor was identified in a woman aged 18-29 years in good health. DNA of the CDR3: TGTGCCAGCAGCGTAGAAAAGGACTACACAGATACGCAGTATTTT. Translating it yields CASSVEKDYTDTQYF. The whole variable domain, filled in from reference TRBV9 and TRBJ2-3, reads DSGVTQTPKHLITATGQRVTLRCSPRSGDLSVYWYQQSLDQGLQFLIQYYNGEERAKGNILERFSAQQFPDLHSELNLSSLELGDSALYFCASSVEKDYTDTQYFGPGTRLTVL.